What follows are 22 T cell receptor beta chains derived from one specimen sequenced in a study of T cell repertoires in cytomegalovirus infection. TCRdb passed the reads through MiXCR, listing each CDR3 protein once. Of around 900,000 distinct CDR3 sequences listed, roughly 30% are singletons. These receptors' targets are unknown. The specimen comprised cultured CD8+ T cells from PBMCs, sampled from culture after CMV antigen stimulation. Receptors were obtained from a human donor in good health (CMV status not recorded). Some clones in this sample may be carry-over from other donors' samples.

A remark on this clonotype: This is likely a read error, given that the CDR3 carries no conserved phenylalanine or tryptophan at its end. In DNA form, the CDR3 reads TGTGCCAGCAGCTTAGATGGTAGCGGGGGAGATACGCAGTATTCT. Translation gives CASSLDGSGGDTQYS. The chain employs TRBV11-2 and TRBJ2-3, with TRBD2 identical over 9 bases. This CDR3 comprises 15 residues. Trimming cost V 0 bases and J 5 bases; bases outside gene matches: 3. Germline CDR1 and CDR2: SGHAT and FQNNGV.

This chain connects TRBV28 to TRBJ1-2, with no clear D. The CDR3 is made up of 12 amino acids. Trimming left V 10 bases short and J 7 bases short, with 16 bases between. Germline-derived CDR1 and CDR2 are MDHEN and SYDVKM. Here the CDR3 DNA reads TGTGCCACCCATCTGGGGATCATTGGCTACACCTTC. Translation gives CATHLGIIGYTF.

Concerning this clonotype itself: A junction end diverges from the germline sequence, so it may reflect a read error. The chain employs TRBV5-1 and TRBJ2-5; 7 bases align to TRBD1. The CDR3 sequence is 13 residues long. CDR1 is SGHRS, CDR2 YFSETQ, per germline. DNA of the CDR3: TGCGCCAGCCGAAGGGGGCTCCAAGAGACCCTGTACTTC. It specifies CASRRGLQETLYF. The variable domain in full, completed from reference TRBV5-1 and TRBJ2-5, reads KAGVTQTPRYLIKTRGQQVTLSCSPISGHRSVSWYQQTPGQGLQFLFEYFSETQRNKGNFPGRFSGRQFSNSRSEMNVSTLELGDSALYLCASRRGLQETLYFGPGTRLLVL.

The count of this clonotype is one. CDR3 nucleotide sequence: TGTGCCAGCAGCTCCCGGGACAGGGTGAAAGAAAAACTGTTTTTT. Translated, it gives CASSSRDRVKEKLFF. The chain joins TRBV25-1 to TRBJ1-4; 9 bases match TRBD1. From germline, CDR1 is MGHDK and CDR2 SYGVNS. V shed 6 bases, J shed 8 bases, and the junction held 10 bases outside the gene matches. The CDR3 length is 15 residues.

This clonotype was counted between two and nine times. V and J are TRBV4-2 and TRBJ1-5; 12 positions agree with TRBD1. With 5 bases clipped from V and 5 bases from J, the junction kept 10 bases outside the gene matches. CDR1 and CDR2 (germline): LGHNA, YNFKEQ. The CDR3 runs 17 residues. CDR3 region: CASSAKSGTGGHQPQHF. The CDR3, as DNA: TGTGCCAGCAGCGCAAAATCCGGGACAGGGGGCCATCAGCCCCAGCATTTT.

This clonotype has only a few counts. The V call is TRBV7-8, the J call TRBJ2-1; TRBD2 aligns across 12 bases. Germline CDR1 SGHVS, CDR2 FQNEAQ. The CDR3 is made up of 15 amino acids. The V gene end was trimmed by 7 bases and the J gene end by 4 bases; junction bases not matched to a gene: 5. CDR3 region: CASKASGGDYNEQFF. The CDR3 nucleotides read TGTGCCAGCAAGGCTAGCGGGGGGGATTACAATGAGCAGTTCTTC.

V and J are TRBV12-3 or TRBV12-4 and TRBJ1-4; D not resolved. The CDR3 runs to 13 residues. With 3 bases removed from V and 8 bases from J, the gap between germline ends came to 10 bases. The CDR3 here is CASSFIRREKLFF. The CDR3 coding sequence is TGTGCCAGCAGTTTTATTCGGAGGGAAAAACTGTTTTTT.

The chain recombines TRBV12-3 or TRBV12-4 with TRBJ2-7; 8 bases agree with TRBD2. This CDR3 region has 15 residues. V lost 6 bases, J lost 4 bases, and 11 bases stayed unmatched. CDR3 in amino acids: CASSSQRGSLYEQYF. DNA for the CDR3: TGTGCCAGCAGCTCCCAGCGGGGGTCCCTGTACGAGCAGTACTTC.

This clonotype came up once. The gene calls are TRBV6-2 or TRBV6-3 and TRBJ1-5, with TRBD1 matching 8 bases. Germline V gene data show CDR1 as MNHEY and CDR2 as SVGEGT. The CDR3 has 17 residues. Trimming removed 7 bases from V and 2 bases from J; junction bases left unmatched: 13. The CDR3 loop is CASTFSQGARGNQPQHF. DNA for the CDR3: TGTGCCAGCACTTTCTCCCAGGGGGCGCGGGGCAATCAGCCCCAGCATTTT.

This clonotype was counted a few times. The rearrangement joins TRBV6-1 to TRBJ2-1, with unresolved D. This CDR3 has 12 amino acids. Per the germline V gene, CDR1 is MNHNS and CDR2 is SASEGT. The V end was cut by 5 bases, the J end by 9 bases, with 11 bases between. For the CDR3, the DNA is TGTGCCAGCAGTCCCAATAATGGTGAGCAGTTCTTC. The encoded protein is CASSPNNGEQFF.

The chain employs TRBV19 and TRBJ1-1; tentatively, D is TRBD1 (5 bases). The germline gives CDR1 LNHDA, CDR2 SQIVND (reference sequence). V lost 0 bases, J lost 4 bases, and 18 bases lay in between. The CDR3 is 17 residues long. The CDR3 spells CASSIDRTRGGSTEAFF. CDR3 DNA: TGTGCCAGTAGTATAGATCGTACGAGGGGTGGTAGCACTGAAGCTTTCTTT.

This clonotype was observed at least ten times. The chain recombines TRBV7-2 with TRBJ1-5; the match to TRBD1 covers 7 bases. The CDR3 loop spans 15 amino acids. V shed 5 bases and J 5 bases; nucleotides not matched to a gene: 9. The germline V gene has CDR1 SGHTA and CDR2 FQGNSA. The CDR3 protein is CASSLNRGVDQPQHF. The CDR3 DNA reads as TGTGCCAGCAGCCTCAACAGGGGTGTAGATCAGCCCCAGCATTTT.

The rearrangement uses TRBV20-1 and TRBJ1-2; D is unresolved. Germline V gives CDR1 DFQATT, CDR2 SNEGSKA (reference sequence). V gave up 2 bases and J gave up 4 bases, with 11 bases separating them. This CDR3 spans 13 amino acids. CDR3 sequence: CSARTGRGYGYTF. The CDR3 DNA sequence: TGCAGTGCTAGAACGGGCAGAGGCTATGGCTACACCTTC.

The chain uses TRBV7-3 and TRBJ2-5; tentatively, D is TRBD2 (7 bases). V gave up 1 base and J gave up 4 bases, with 13 bases separating them. The CDR3 is made up of 15 amino acids. Per the germline V gene, CDR1 is SGHTA and CDR2 is FQGTGA. The CDR3 region has the DNA TGTGCCAGCAGCTTAATGGGGGGGGCGCTAGAGACCCAGTACTTC. Protein product: CASSLMGGALETQYF.

This clonotype was found many times. The rearrangement links TRBV12-5 to TRBJ1-5; TRBD1 matches 11 bases. CDR3 size: 19 residues. The V segment lost 3 bases and the J segment 6 bases; nucleotides outside the gene matches: 16. Per germline, CDR1 LGHNT and CDR2 FRNRAP. The CDR3 sequence is CASGFHLETGQGASQPQHF. DNA of the CDR3: TGTGCTAGTGGTTTCCATCTGGAAACTGGACAGGGGGCTTCTCAGCCCCAGCATTTT.

The chain links TRBV12-5 to TRBJ2-2; TRBD1 matches at 7 bases. Germline CDR1 is LGHNT and CDR2 is FRNRAP. The V gene end was trimmed by 1 base and the J gene end by 4 bases; junction bases not matched to a gene: 6. There are 16 residues in the CDR3. CDR3 DNA sequence: TGTGCTAGTGGTTTGGGACAGGGTCCATTCACCGGGGAGCTGTTTTTT. Protein: CASGLGQGPFTGELFF.

This clonotype was seen only a few times. The chain recombines TRBV10-2 with TRBJ2-7, with a weak D call TRBD1 (6 bases). The CDR3 has 13 residues. Germline V CDR1 and CDR2: WSHSY, SAAADI. V was shortened by 6 bases and J by 4 bases, with 13 bases between the two germline ends. This CDR3 is CASRPGHRYEQYV. The CDR3 nucleotides read TGCGCCAGCAGGCCGGGACACCGGTACGAGCAGTACGTC.

The chain couples TRBV6-5 to TRBJ2-5, with 11 bases fitting TRBD1. Germline CDR1 and CDR2: MNHEY and SVGAGI. The CDR3 runs to 13 residues. CDR3 in amino acids: CATGQGDQETQYF. CDR3 DNA: TGTGCGACGGGACAGGGGGACCAAGAGACCCAGTACTTC.

This clonotype was counted ten times or more. The chain recombines TRBV7-6 with TRBJ2-1; 10 positions match TRBD2. Per the germline V gene, CDR1 is SGHVS and CDR2 is FNYEAQ. V dropped 4 bases and J dropped 8; count of bases not matched to a gene: 5. The CDR3 is 14 amino acids. Here the CDR3 reads CASSYGTSVYEQFF. CDR3 in DNA: TGTGCCAGCAGCTATGGGACTAGCGTCTATGAGCAGTTCTTC.

This clonotype came up a few times. The CDR3 is CASSQGGRFHGTQYF. The CDR3 region has the DNA TGTGCCAGCAGCCAGGGAGGAAGGTTTCATGGTACGCAGTATTTT. This chain links TRBV9 with TRBJ2-3, with a tentative D call TRBD2 (6 bases). V lost 4 bases and J lost 8, with 20 bases in between. CDR1 and CDR2 (germline): SGDLS, YYNGEE. The CDR3 covers 15 residues.

J is TRBJ1-4 and V is TRBV7-9, with D unresolved. Trimming stripped 1 base from V and 2 bases from J, with 8 bases between. Germline assignment: CDR1 SEHNR and CDR2 FQNEAQ (reference sequence). This CDR3 has 15 amino acids. The chain's CDR3 is CASSLVRQTNEKLFF. The CDR3, as DNA: TGTGCCAGCAGCTTAGTCCGGCAGACTAATGAAAAACTGTTTTTT.

This clonotype was seen more than once but under ten times. The rearrangement links TRBV12-5 to TRBJ2-1; 9 nucleotides match TRBD2. This CDR3 contains 15 residues. Germline trimming cut 2 bases from V and 7 bases from J; bases unmatched to any gene: 6. Germline V gene data show CDR1 as LGHNT and CDR2 as FRNRAP. CDR3 protein: CASGLFTSGQNEQFF. CDR3 sequence (DNA): TGTGCTAGTGGTTTGTTCACTAGCGGGCAAAATGAGCAGTTCTTC.